This T cell receptor (beta chain) derives from a study of spatial heterogeneity in lung cancer. Study-level background: Compared with alpha-chain sequences, beta-chain sequences were consistently detected in greater numbers. Study outcomes and limitations: Counts that tracked tumor mutation counts were those of expanded intratumoral alpha and beta TCRs.

With 2 bases removed from V and 1 base from J, the gap between germline ends came to 9 bases. The CDR3 contains 14 residues. The time point here: sample taken at primary tumor resection. The authors sequenced whole RNA from tumor, nontumor lung or frozen PBMC without sorting. Notes on this clonotype: Its target is not known.

From the 5' RACE reads, TCRdb called clonotypes with MiXCR, one entry per CDR3 protein. The sample gives under 900 distinct CDR3 sequences, about 70% of which show up once; around 28% is in the top ten. Source: lung tumor tissue, taken at surgery. The chain carries TRBV12-3 or TRBV12-4 and TRBJ2-7; D not resolved. The source is a male donor with early-stage non-small cell lung cancer. CDR3 residues: CASSLLFNSYEQYF. CDR3 DNA: TGTGCCAGCAGTTTACTTTTCAATTCCTACGAGCAGTACTTC.